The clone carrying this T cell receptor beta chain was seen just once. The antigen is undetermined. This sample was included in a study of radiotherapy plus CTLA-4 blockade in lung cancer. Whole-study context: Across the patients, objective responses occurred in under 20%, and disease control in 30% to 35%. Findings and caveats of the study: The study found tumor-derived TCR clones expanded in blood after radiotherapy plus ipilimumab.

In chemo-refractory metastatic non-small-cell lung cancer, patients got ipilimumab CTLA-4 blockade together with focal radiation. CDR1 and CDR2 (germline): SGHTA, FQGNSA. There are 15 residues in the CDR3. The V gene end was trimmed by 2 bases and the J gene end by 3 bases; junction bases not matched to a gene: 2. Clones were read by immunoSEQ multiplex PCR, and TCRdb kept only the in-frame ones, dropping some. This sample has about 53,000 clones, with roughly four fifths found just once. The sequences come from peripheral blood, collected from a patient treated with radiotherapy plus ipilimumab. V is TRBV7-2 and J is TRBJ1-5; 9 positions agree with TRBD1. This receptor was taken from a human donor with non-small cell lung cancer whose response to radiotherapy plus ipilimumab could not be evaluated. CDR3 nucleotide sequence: TGTGCCAGCAGCTTAAGACAGGGGGTCAATCAGCCCCAGCATTTT. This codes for CASSLRQGVNQPQHF.